Each of the 32 T cell receptor beta chains below was sequenced from the same sample in a study of cytomegalovirus exposure and HLA in healthy donors. PCR employed 60 Vbeta and 13 Jbeta primers. Data came from immunoSEQ multiplex PCR; TCRdb stores just in-frame clones and leaves some out. The top ten clones hold 7.2% of a sample with roughly 80,000 clones, over 70% of them seen once. Sequencing was carried out using PBMCs. These receptors came from a woman aged 35 to 49 in good health and CMV-seronegative.

The chain carries TRBV7-3 and TRBJ1-5; D is unclear. This CDR3 is 13 amino acids long. V lost 0 bases to trimming and J lost 5 bases, with 5 bases between them. In germline, CDR1 is SGHTA, CDR2 FQGTGA. The CDR3 reads CASSLTADQPQHF. As DNA, the CDR3 is TGTGCCAGCAGCTTAACAGCCGATCAGCCCCAGCATTTT.

The chain recombines TRBV6-4 with TRBJ2-7, with D perhaps TRBD1 (6 bases). The CDR3 extends over 15 amino acids. Trimming removed 4 bases at V and 2 bases at J, with 15 bases between. CDR1 is MRHNA and CDR2 is SNTAGT in the germline V gene. For the CDR3, the DNA is TGTGCCAGCAGTGTCTCAGGGGCGGCACCCTACGAGCAGTACTTC. This codes for CASSVSGAAPYEQYF.

The rearrangement uses TRBV7-9 and TRBJ2-2, with D possibly being TRBD2 (6 bases). V lost 5 bases and J 6 bases, leaving 13 bases between the germline ends. Per germline, CDR1 SEHNR and CDR2 FQNEAQ (reference sequence). The CDR3 is made up of 14 amino acids. The CDR3 region is CASSRRGSPGELFF. The CDR3 nucleotides read TGTGCCAGCAGCCGACGGGGGTCCCCCGGGGAGCTGTTTTTT.

The chain links TRBV28 to TRBJ2-7; D remains unclear. CDR3 size: 12 residues. Germline assignment: CDR1 MDHEN and CDR2 SYDVKM. V lost 4 bases, J lost 4 bases, and 8 bases lay in between. The CDR3 coding sequence is TGTGCCAGCAGTTCCCCAATGTACGAGCAGTACTTC. Its translation: CASSSPMYEQYF.

J is TRBJ1-5 and V is TRBV18; 8 positions match TRBD1. V gave up 6 bases and J gave up 3 bases; unmatched junction bases: 10. The CDR3 loop spans 16 amino acids. Per the germline V gene, CDR1 is KGHSH and CDR2 is LQKENI. The CDR3 DNA sequence: TGTGCCAGCTCTGAAGGGACAGGAAATTCCAATCAGCCCCAGCATTTT. Translating gives CASSEGTGNSNQPQHF.

V and J are TRBV27 and TRBJ2-7; 8 bases fit TRBD1. The CDR3 runs 10 residues. The germline V gene encodes CDR1 MNHEY and CDR2 SMNVEV (reference sequence). CDR3 sequence: CSSQGAEQYF. As DNA, the CDR3 is TGTTCCTCCCAGGGGGCCGAGCAGTACTTC.

Concerning this clone itself: Distinct nucleotide sequences in the sample also encode this CDR3. V is TRBV2 and J is TRBJ1-2; D might be TRBD1 (5 bases). Trimming cost V 6 bases and J 8 bases, with 16 bases left between them. Germline V CDR1 and CDR2: SNHLY, FYNNEI. The CDR3 is 13 amino acids. The DNA of the CDR3 is TGTGCCAGCAGAGAGCGGGGGATCGGCGGCTACACCTTC. It is translated as CASRERGIGGYTF.

V gene TRBV9 combines with J gene TRBJ1-5; D is unclear. This CDR3 has 15 amino acids. Germline CDR1 and CDR2: SGDLS and YYNGEE. The germline V and J ends were trimmed by 0 bases and 5 bases, with 12 bases remaining between them. The CDR3 reads CASSVGSGVDQPQHF. CDR3 coding DNA: TGTGCCAGCAGCGTAGGGAGCGGGGTGGATCAGCCCCAGCATTTT.

The CDR3 here is CAISESGTSGTNNEQFF. CDR3 nucleotides: TGTGCCATCAGTGAGTCTGGGACTAGCGGTACAAACAATGAGCAGTTCTTC. The chain recombines TRBV10-3 with TRBJ2-1, with 11 bases lining up with TRBD2. Germline trimming cut 0 bases from V and 5 bases from J; bases unmatched to any gene: 6. The CDR3 contains 17 residues. CDR1 and CDR2 (germline): ENHRY, SYGVKD.

The CDR3 nucleotides read TGCGCCAGCAGTCAACCAGGGGTCGGCTACACCTTC. Protein sequence: CASSQPGVGYTF. The chain joins TRBV23-1 to TRBJ1-2; D possibly corresponds to TRBD1 (6 bases). TRBV23-1 is placed among ORFs of uncertain function. V gave up 2 bases and J gave up 8 bases, with 9 bases separating them. This CDR3 spans 12 amino acids.

The chain links TRBV28 to TRBJ1-1, with D unresolved. The CDR3 is 13 amino acids. Germline V lookup: CDR1 MDHEN, CDR2 SYDVKM. Trimming removed 3 bases from V and 6 bases from J, with 11 bases in between. The CDR3 DNA reads TGTGCCAGCAGTTTCCTCATCGGAGCTGAAGCTTTCTTT. Translating it yields CASSFLIGAEAFF.

This clone came up a few times. This chain connects TRBV5-1 to TRBJ2-7; 7 bases are shared with TRBD1. The junction had 2 bases not matched to a gene; V was cut back by 3 bases and J by 2 bases. The CDR3 is 13 residues long. Germline values: CDR1 SGHRS, CDR2 YFSETQ. The CDR3 nucleotides are TGCGCCAGCAGCTCCGGGACAGCCTACGAGCAGTACTTC. This encodes CASSSGTAYEQYF.

The genes are TRBV5-8 and TRBJ2-2, with D possibly TRBD1 on 6 matching bases. The germline V and J ends were trimmed by 4 bases and 3 bases, with 13 bases remaining between them. The CDR3 contains 15 residues. Germline V gives CDR1 SGHTS, CDR2 YDEGEE. For the CDR3, the DNA is TGTGCCAGCAGCCGCGTCAGGGGACACACCGGGGAGCTGTTTTTT. This sequence encodes CASSRVRGHTGELFF. The entire variable domain, with the rest obtained from reference TRBV5-8 and TRBJ2-2, is as follows: EAGVTQSPTHLIKTRGQQATLRCSPISGHTSVYWYQQALGLGLQFLLWYDEGEERNRGNFPPRFSGRQFPNYSSELNVNALELEDSALYLCASSRVRGHTGELFFGEGSRLTVL.

The chain joins TRBV16 to TRBJ1-1; TRBD1 matches 11 bases. The CDR3 spans 19 residues. Trimming cost V 2 bases and J 4 bases; bases outside gene matches: 15. Germline assignment: CDR1 KGHSY and CDR2 FQNENV. This CDR3 reads CASSQRSRTTGTGGTEAFF. DNA of the CDR3: TGTGCCAGCAGCCAACGGTCCCGGACAACCGGGACAGGGGGCACTGAAGCTTTCTTT.

The chain has TRBV18 and TRBJ2-5, with D possibly being TRBD1 (5 bases). The CDR3 runs 15 residues. CDR1 KGHSH and CDR2 LQKENI come from the germline V gene. Trimming removed 6 bases at V and 2 bases at J, with 16 bases between. CDR3 sequence (DNA): TGTGCCAGCTCGCACAAGGGGCCCAGGCAAGAGACCCAGTACTTC. It codes for CASSHKGPRQETQYF.

In the case of this clone: An end of the junction differs from the germline gene, which may be a read error. The same CDR3 also results from other DNA sequences found in this sample. The J gene is TRBJ1-1, the V gene TRBV19, with 10 bases that match TRBD1. Germline-derived CDR1 and CDR2 are LNHDA and SQIVND (reference sequence). The CDR3 loop spans 17 amino acids. This CDR3 reads CASRTGTGDPMNTEAFF. CDR3 sequence (DNA): TGTGCCAGTAGGACCGGGACAGGGGACCCGATGAACACTGAAGCTTTCTTC.

The chain has TRBV28 and TRBJ1-1; TRBD1 agrees at 9 bases. The V segment lost 2 bases and the J segment 5 bases; nucleotides outside the gene matches: 9. The CDR3 sequence is 16 residues long. Germline loops: CDR1 MDHEN, CDR2 SYDVKM. As DNA, the CDR3 is TGTGCCAGCAGTTTAACCACAGGGGGCTTGGAAACTGAAGCTTTCTTT. The encoded protein is CASSLTTGGLETEAFF.

The rearrangement joins TRBV7-9 to TRBJ1-1; no clear D. The CDR3 contains 14 residues. Trimming removed 7 bases at V and 3 bases at J, with 15 bases between. CDR1 SEHNR and CDR2 FQNEAQ come from the germline V gene (reference sequence). CDR3 region: CASNPSWEDTEAFF. The CDR3 DNA is TGTGCCAGCAACCCCTCCTGGGAGGACACTGAAGCTTTCTTT. Full variable domain (rest looked up from reference TRBV7-9 and TRBJ1-1): DTGVSQNPRHKITKRGQNVTFRCDPISEHNRLYWYRQTLGQGPEFLTYFQNEAQLEKSRLLSDRFSAERPKGSFSTLEIQRTEQGDSAMYLCASNPSWEDTEAFFGQGTRLTVV.

This clone occurred a few times. V usage is TRBV18 and J usage is TRBJ1-2; TRBD1 matches at 10 bases. Germline values: CDR1 KGHSH, CDR2 LQKENI. V lost 5 bases, J lost 8 bases, and 8 bases stayed unmatched. This CDR3 spans 14 amino acids. CDR3 nucleotides: TGTGCCAGCTCATCGGGACAGGGGTCCTTCGGCTACACCTTC. Its protein product is CASSSGQGSFGYTF.

This clone was seen more than once but under ten times. The chain recombines TRBV6-1 with TRBJ1-2; D not certain. This CDR3 contains 15 residues. The germline V and J ends were trimmed by 5 bases and 4 bases, with 17 bases remaining between them. Germline-derived CDR1 and CDR2 are MNHNS and SASEGT. The CDR3, as DNA: TGTGCCAGCAGTAACCAGCGTAGTGGTACCTATGGCTACACCTTC. It encodes CASSNQRSGTYGYTF.

The chain couples TRBV27 to TRBJ2-1; 7 nucleotides agree with TRBD2. This CDR3 has 18 residues. Germline V lookup: CDR1 MNHEY, CDR2 SMNVEV (reference sequence). The junction had 19 bases not matched to a gene; V was cut back by 5 bases and J by 6 bases. This chain's CDR3 is CASSQTLWGEGQVNEQFF. CDR3 DNA: TGTGCCAGCAGTCAAACGCTTTGGGGGGAGGGCCAAGTCAATGAGCAGTTCTTC.

The V call is TRBV7-9, the J call TRBJ2-4; 10 nucleotides match TRBD1. V shed 8 bases, J shed 0 bases, and the junction held 7 bases outside the gene matches. The CDR3 covers 16 residues. Germline V lookup: CDR1 SEHNR, CDR2 FQNEAQ (reference sequence). The CDR3 here is CASGTGATLAKNIQYF. Here the CDR3 DNA reads TGTGCCAGCGGGACAGGGGCCACCTTAGCCAAAAACATTCAGTACTTC.

The chain has TRBV7-3 and TRBJ2-1, with TRBD2 matching over 14 bases. V lost 1 base and J lost 7; bases outside the gene matches: 3. The CDR3 runs to 16 residues. CDR1 and CDR2 from the germline V gene are SGHTA and FQGTGA. The CDR3 DNA reads TGTGCCAGCAGCTTAAAGGGACTAGCGGGAGCTAATGAGCAGTTCTTC. It yields the protein CASSLKGLAGANEQFF.

CDR3 DNA: TGTGCCAGCAGCGAACAGGGAACGGTGAACACTGAAGCTTTCTTT. Encoded protein: CASSEQGTVNTEAFF. The J gene is TRBJ1-1, the V gene TRBV11-2; TRBD1 is a possible D gene (6 bases). The CDR3 is 15 residues long. Trimming removed 5 bases at V and 0 bases at J, with 13 bases between. CDR1 and CDR2 from the germline V gene are SGHAT and FQNNGV. The full variable domain, with the rest looked up from reference TRBV11-2 and TRBJ1-1, is EAGVAQSPRYKIIEKRQSVAFWCNPISGHATLYWYQQILGQGPKLLIQFQNNGVVDDSQLPKDRFSAERLKGVDSTLKIQPAKLEDSAVYLCASSEQGTVNTEAFFGQGTRLTVV.

The rearrangement joins TRBV27 to TRBJ2-2, with 8 bases that match TRBD2. Germline trimming cut 10 bases from V and 3 bases from J; bases unmatched to any gene: 7. Germline V CDR1 and CDR2: MNHEY, SMNVEV (reference sequence). CDR3 length equals 14 residues. The CDR3 sequence: CATQREYYTGELFF. The CDR3 bases are TGTGCCACCCAGCGGGAGTATTACACCGGGGAGCTGTTTTTT.

The chain has TRBV7-9 and TRBJ2-7; no clear D. CDR3 size: 12 residues. V shed 5 bases and J shed 2 bases, with 7 bases lying between them. The germline CDR1 and CDR2 sequences are SEHNR and FQNEAQ (reference sequence). The CDR3 bases are TGTGCCAGCAGCCAGAGCGCCTACGAGCAGTACTTC. This codes for CASSQSAYEQYF.

This rearrangement joins TRBV19 to TRBJ2-3; 9 nucleotides line up with TRBD2. The CDR3 contains 16 residues. Germline CDR1 is LNHDA and CDR2 is SQIVND (reference sequence). J was trimmed by 4 bases and V by 3 bases; bases with no gene match: 8. CDR3 amino acids: CASSIAGGGEADTQYF. CDR3 in DNA: TGTGCCAGTAGTATTGCGGGCGGGGGGGAGGCAGATACGCAGTATTTT.

The V and J genes are TRBV5-3 and TRBJ2-7, with 7 positions matching TRBD1. TRBV5-3 is an ORF, and what it does is uncertain. Trimming cost V 2 bases and J 9 bases; bases outside gene matches: 14. The CDR3 is 15 amino acids. The CDR3 DNA is TGTGCCAGAAGCTTAGCCCTGACAGGGATATCGGGGCAGTACTTC. It encodes CARSLALTGISGQYF.

A few counts support this clone. The CDR3 is CASKGLGSYEQYF. The CDR3 region has the DNA TGTGCCAGCAAAGGACTAGGTTCCTACGAGCAGTACTTC. The chain couples TRBV2 to TRBJ2-7; 7 bases are a match to TRBD2. The V gene's germline CDR1 is SNHLY and CDR2 FYNNEI. This CDR3 region has 13 residues. V was clipped by 7 bases and J by 1 base; unmatched bases: 4. The whole variable domain, remainder taken from reference TRBV2 and TRBJ2-7, is EPEVTQTPSHQVTQMGQEVILRCVPISNHLYFYWYRQILGQKVEFLVSFYNNEISEKSEIFDDQFSVERPDGSNFTLKIRSTKLEDSAMYFCASKGLGSYEQYFGPGTRLTVT.

The CDR3 sequence: CASSPDRESAQGFF. CDR3 nucleotide sequence: TGTGCCAGCTCACCGGACAGGGAGTCGGCCCAGGGTTTCTTC. The chain couples TRBV18 to TRBJ2-1, with TRBD1 matching 8 bases. Germline CDR1 is KGHSH and CDR2 is LQKENI. The CDR3 consists of 14 residues. The V and J ends lost 3 bases and 16 bases, in that order; junction bases with no gene match: 14.

The V and J genes are TRBV28 and TRBJ2-7; 10 bases map to TRBD2. This CDR3 is 18 amino acids long. The germline gives CDR1 MDHEN, CDR2 SYDVKM. V lost 5 bases and J lost 4; bases outside the gene matches: 17. The CDR3 protein is CASSPAGASGSLTYEQYF. CDR3 DNA: TGTGCCAGCAGTCCGGCCGGGGCTAGCGGGAGTCTAACGTACGAGCAGTACTTC.

The genes are TRBV10-3 and TRBJ1-1; D unresolved. Trimming pared 3 bases from V and 2 bases from J, leaving 7 bases between. Germline loops: CDR1 ENHRY, CDR2 SYGVKD. CDR3 size: 13 residues. The CDR3 here is CAISDLRNTEAFF. In nucleotides, the CDR3 is TGTGCCATCAGTGACCTCAGAAACACTGAAGCTTTCTTT.